This T cell receptor beta chain stems from a study of blood T cell repertoires in COVID-19. Overall study context: Nucleic acid was either cDNA or gDNA, and it came from T cells, B-cell-depleted T cells, or PBMCs.

Deletions cut 1 base from V and 0 bases from J, with 15 bases between. Germline CDR1 is LNHDA and CDR2 is SQIVND (reference sequence). This CDR3 has 17 residues. In the original analysis: Estimation of nucleated cell counts relied on the amplification of reference gene primers. Repertoires were generated with immunoSEQ multiplex PCR, while TCRdb's copy carries only in-frame clones and drops some. V, J and clone size reflect that table, while D and trimming were determined from the DNA. The repertoire holds approximately 76,000 clones, with around nine tenths as singletons. Sequenced sample: peripheral blood. This sequence originates from a woman in her fifties or sixties with acute or convalescent COVID-19. The chain carries TRBV19 and TRBJ2-5, with a weak D call TRBD2 (7 bases). The CDR3 loop is CASSIGGASGYQETQYF. DNA of the CDR3: TGTGCCAGTAGTATAGGGGGGGCTAGCGGTTACCAAGAGACCCAGTACTTC.